These 7 T cell receptor beta chains were all obtained from the same sample, sequenced in a study of regulatory T cells in long-lasting Graves disease (dated by TCRdb to the early 2020s). The meaning of the sample's time point label: newly diagnosed GD, antithyroid drugs for less than 3 months. For both TCR sequencing and RNA sequencing, RNA was extracted from PBMCs using TRIzol. Library creation used multiplex PCR. Sequenced on an Illumina HiSeq 4000. iRepertoire HTBI primers and Arm-PCR amplification of CDR3 regions were used to construct TCR beta libraries. The public reads were quality trimmed at Q25 with fastp and then assembled into clones with MiXCR by TCRdb, keeping productive beta chains. All rows with the same CDR3 protein become a single entry with the most common DNA and genes. The sample includes roughly 420,000 distinct CDR3 sequences, with less than 20% observed a single time. The leading ten clones occupy roughly a tenth of the sample.

This same sample was also part of a study on T cells in Graves' hyperthyroidism and ophthalmopathy.

The specimen comprised peripheral blood mononuclear cells (PBMCs), sampled at new diagnosis, from a patient treated with antithyroid drugs. The receptors were sampled from a woman aged 30 to 39 with Graves disease. Donor details come from another sample of the same person, matched by shared clones.

This clonotype occurred a few times. This rearrangement joins TRBV10-3 to TRBJ2-1, with TRBD2 matching 8 bases. Germline lookup yields CDR1 ENHRY and CDR2 SYGVKD. The CDR3 covers 16 residues. The V gene end was trimmed by 4 bases and the J gene end by 2 bases; junction bases not matched to a gene: 7. Here the CDR3 DNA reads TGTGCCATCAGTGCTATAGCGGGATACGCCTACAATGAGCAGTTCTTC. Protein sequence: CAISAIAGYAYNEQFF.

This clonotype was detected ten times or more. V and J are TRBV29-1 and TRBJ2-7, with D hard to call. The CDR3 length is 10 residues. V was cut by 5 bases and J by 5 bases, with 7 bases left in between. Germline CDR1 reads SQVTM; CDR2 reads ANQGSEA. The CDR3 nucleotides are TGCAGCGTTACCATCAACGAGCAGTACTTC. This encodes CSVTINEQYF.

This clonotype was seen many times. CDR3 DNA: TGTGCCAGCAGCGGAGGACTAGCGGGAAAGGAGCAGTTCTTC. Amino acids: CASSGGLAGKEQFF. V gene TRBV14 combines with J gene TRBJ2-1; 12 bases are shared with TRBD2. Germline V lookup: CDR1 SGHDN, CDR2 FVKESK. With V trimmed by 5 bases and J by 10 bases, 6 bases remained unmatched. The CDR3 loop spans 14 amino acids.

This clonotype has ten or more counts. The rearrangement joins TRBV20-1 to TRBJ2-1; 15 bases fit TRBD2. Germline V CDR1 and CDR2: DFQATT, SNEGSKA (reference sequence). CDR3 length: 16 residues. V gave up 5 bases and J gave up 7 bases; unmatched junction bases: 9. In DNA, the CDR3 is TGCAGTGCTGGTTGGACTAGCGGGAGGGCCGGTAATGAGCAGTTCTTC. This gives the protein CSAGWTSGRAGNEQFF.

For this clonotype: A far larger clone differs by one base, so this is likely a read error. The chain couples TRBV7-2 to TRBJ2-1; TRBD1 is a possible D gene (6 bases). Per the germline V gene, CDR1 is SGHTA and CDR2 is FQGNSA. The CDR3 loop spans 18 amino acids. Between the trimmed V and J ends, which lost 7 bases and 10 bases, there was a span of 32 bases. The CDR3: CASTTIYGAGAQGYEQFF. The CDR3 region has the DNA TGTGCCAGCACGACTATATATGGGGCGGGTGCACAGGGTTACGAGCAGTTCTTC. The variable domain in full, completed from reference TRBV7-2 and TRBJ2-1, reads GAGVSQSPSNKVTEKGKDVELRCDPISGHTALYWYRQSLGQGLEFLIYFQGNSAPDKSGLPSDRFSAERTGGSVSTLTIQRTQQEDSAVYLCASTTIYGAGAQGYEQFFGPGTRLTVL.

To note about this clonotype: A far larger clone is only one base removed, so a read error is likely. This rearrangement joins TRBV7-9 to TRBJ2-1, with D perhaps matching TRBD2 (6 bases). The CDR3 sequence is 15 residues long. CDR1 is SEHNR and CDR2 is FQNEAQ in the germline V gene (reference sequence). The CDR3 spells CANSFRGAGNNEQFF. DNA of the CDR3: TGTGCCAACAGCTTTCGCGGGGCTGGAAACAATGAGCAGTTCTTC.

The table lists this clonotype with many counts. The chain employs TRBV7-9 and TRBJ2-7; 7 nucleotides line up with TRBD1. The V and J ends lost 5 bases and 3 bases, in that order; junction bases with no gene match: 4. This CDR3 spans 13 amino acids. In germline, CDR1 is SEHNR, CDR2 FQNEAQ (reference sequence). CDR3 amino acids: CASSRDSGYEQYF. CDR3 DNA sequence: TGTGCCAGCAGCCGGGACAGTGGCTACGAGCAGTACTTC.